This section outlines one TCR beta chain sequence together with its context. The target antigen is unknown. The junction had 7 bases not matched to a gene; V was cut back by 7 bases and J by 5 bases. Germline V gene sequence: CDR1 KGHDR, CDR2 SFDVKD. The CDR3 totals 14 residues. The repertoire was sequenced with immunoSEQ multiplex PCR; TCRdb's copy has only in-frame clones and lacks some. The table has 110,000 to 150,000 clones, over 90% seen once. The sample originates from a study of T cell responses to AZD1222 COVID-19 vaccine. Study findings and constraints: Spike-specific TCR breadth and depth rose after two AZD1222 doses. At baseline, seropositivity was found in only a handful of AZD1222 recipients. Repertoires were obtained solely post-peak T cell response.

This sample comprised peripheral blood, obtained on day 0 of AZD1222 vaccination. This sequence was found in an adult in good health. The rearrangement joins TRBV24-1 to TRBJ2-3; 8 bases are a match to TRBD1. The chain's CDR3 is CATRTGVWEDTQYF. The CDR3 DNA reads as TGTGCCACCAGGACAGGGGTCTGGGAAGATACGCAGTATTTT.